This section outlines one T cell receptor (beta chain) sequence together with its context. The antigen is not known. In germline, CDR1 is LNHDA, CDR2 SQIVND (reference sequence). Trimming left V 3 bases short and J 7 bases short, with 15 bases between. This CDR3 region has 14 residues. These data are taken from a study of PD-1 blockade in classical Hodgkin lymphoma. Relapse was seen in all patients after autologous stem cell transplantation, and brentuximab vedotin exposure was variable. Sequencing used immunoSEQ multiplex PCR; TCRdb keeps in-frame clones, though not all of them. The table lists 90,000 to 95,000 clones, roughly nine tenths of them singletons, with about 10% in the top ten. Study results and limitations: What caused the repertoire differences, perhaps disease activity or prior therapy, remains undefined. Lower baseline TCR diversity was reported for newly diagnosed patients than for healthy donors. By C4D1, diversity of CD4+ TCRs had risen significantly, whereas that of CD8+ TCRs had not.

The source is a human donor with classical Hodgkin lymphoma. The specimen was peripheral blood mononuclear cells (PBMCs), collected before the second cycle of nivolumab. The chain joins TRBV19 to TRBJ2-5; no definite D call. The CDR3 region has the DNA TGTGCCAGTAGTATGGGCAGAACGGCAGGGACCCAGTACTTC. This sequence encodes CASSMGRTAGTQYF.